This T cell receptor beta chain was identified in a study of cytomegalovirus exposure and HLA in healthy donors. Overall study findings and caveats: Per a prior analysis, the majority of TCR beta V segments were productive roughly 90% or roughly 30% of the time. It has been reported that TCR beta sequences accurately predicted the HLA-A and HLA-B alleles of most subjects.

Regarding donors, all were healthy bone marrow donors. For this clone: Its antigen is unidentified.

Vbeta (60) and Jbeta (13) primers were used in the PCR. Generated by immunoSEQ multiplex PCR, the TCRdb table keeps only in-frame clones and is missing some. The sample includes around 150,000 clones, around four fifths seen only once; the top ten take approximately 2%. This CDR3 is 13 amino acids long. Trimming removed 0 bases from V and 4 bases from J, with 5 bases in between. The germline CDR1 and CDR2 sequences are SGHKS and YYEKEE (reference sequence). The V call is TRBV5-5, the J call TRBJ1-5; D is ambiguous. This clonotype was obtained from a man in his late teens or twenties in good health and CMV-seronegative. Sequenced input: PBMCs. This chain's CDR3 is CASSLVANQPQHF. The CDR3 coding sequence is TGTGCCAGCAGCTTGGTAGCTAATCAGCCCCAGCATTTT.